These 28 T cell receptor beta chains came from one sample sequenced in a study of OX40 agonist ivuxolimab in advanced cancers. Profiling relied on immunoSEQ multiplex PCR, and the TCRdb table lists in-frame clones only, not all of them. The repertoire holds tens of thousands of clones, 85% to 95% seen once, with roughly 2.8% in the top ten. The material was CD4+ or CD8+ T cells sorted from blood, obtained in a trial of the OX40 agonist ivuxolimab. Source of these receptors: an adult with an advanced solid tumor such as melanoma, head and neck, liver or kidney cancer.

The chain couples TRBV6-4 to TRBJ1-2; TRBD1 matches 8 bases. This CDR3 has 17 amino acids. Germline CDR1 MRHNA, CDR2 SNTAGT. Trimming removed 10 bases from V and 0 bases from J; junction bases left unmatched: 16. CDR3: CATTPIRDRTANYGYTF. DNA of the CDR3: TGTGCCACAACGCCCATACGGGACAGGACCGCTAACTATGGCTACACCTTC.

The chain couples TRBV5-4 to TRBJ1-2; the D gene is possibly TRBD1 (5 bases). This CDR3 comprises 13 residues. CDR1 and CDR2 (germline): SGHNT, YYREEE (reference sequence). The V end was cut by 1 base, the J end by 3 bases, with 7 bases between. CDR3 in amino acids: CASSLSGYYGYTF. DNA for the CDR3: TGTGCCAGCAGCTTGTCAGGGTACTATGGCTACACCTTC.

The chain couples TRBV19 to TRBJ1-1; TRBD1 matches 8 bases. J lost 5 bases, V lost 6 bases, and 17 bases had no gene match. There are 17 residues in the CDR3. In germline, CDR1 is LNHDA, CDR2 SQIVND (reference sequence). CDR3 nucleotide sequence: TGTGCCAGTAGCCGCGCAGGGGGCGCGTATTTGTGGACTGAAGCTTTCTTT. Translating it yields CASSRAGGAYLWTEAFF.

CDR3: CASSQITGTANYGYTF. The DNA for the CDR3 is TGCGCCAGCAGCCAGATCACCGGGACTGCTAACTATGGCTACACCTTC. The chain links TRBV5-1 to TRBJ1-2, with D possibly matching TRBD1 (5 bases). CDR3 length: 16 residues. CDR1 and CDR2 (germline): SGHRS, YFSETQ. V was trimmed by 4 bases and J by 0 bases, leaving 16 bases between them.

The V call is TRBV5-1, the J call TRBJ2-1; 10 bases are a match to TRBD1. The ends lost 4 bases at V and 8 bases at J; junction bases unmatched: 3. Germline assignment: CDR1 SGHRS and CDR2 YFSETQ. The CDR3 extends over 13 amino acids. Written as DNA, the CDR3 is TGCGCCAGCAGCAGAGGACAGGGGGATGAGCAGTTCTTC. Its protein product is CASSRGQGDEQFF.

The chain joins TRBV5-1 to TRBJ2-1; D remains unclear. Germline CDR1 reads SGHRS; CDR2 reads YFSETQ. The length of the CDR3 is 14 residues. V shed 5 bases and J shed 8 bases, with 17 bases lying between them. CDR3 residues: CASRRSRIADEQFF. The CDR3 coding sequence is TGCGCCAGCAGGCGGAGCCGGATTGCTGATGAGCAGTTCTTC. The entire variable domain, with the rest obtained from reference TRBV5-1 and TRBJ2-1, is as follows: KAGVTQTPRYLIKTRGQQVTLSCSPISGHRSVSWYQQTPGQGLQFLFEYFSETQRNKGNFPGRFSGRQFSNSRSEMNVSTLELGDSALYLCASRRSRIADEQFFGPGTRLTVL.

A remark on this clone: The sample carries other DNA sequences with the same CDR3. The rearrangement uses TRBV4-1 and TRBJ1-5, with D uncertain. V was cut by 0 bases and J by 7 bases, with 13 bases left in between. The CDR3 has 15 residues. Germline CDR1 MGHRA, CDR2 YSYEKL. CDR3 loop: CASSQDAGGDQPQHF. CDR3 in DNA: TGCGCCAGCAGCCAAGACGCGGGAGGTGACCAGCCCCAGCATTTT.

The J gene is TRBJ2-5, the V gene TRBV6-1; TRBD2 matches at 12 bases. Germline-derived CDR1 and CDR2 are MNHNS and SASEGT. V was pared by 0 bases and J by 5 bases, with 10 bases of the junction left unmatched. The CDR3 is 18 amino acids. The chain's CDR3 is CASSEARLAGGLGETQYF. Here the CDR3 DNA reads TGTGCCAGCAGTGAAGCGCGGCTAGCGGGAGGGTTAGGGGAGACCCAGTACTTC.

V and J are TRBV7-8 and TRBJ1-5, with 9 bases lining up with TRBD1. The germline V gene has CDR1 SGHVS and CDR2 FQNEAQ. This CDR3 region has 17 residues. Unmatched junction bases numbered 19, after V lost 5 bases and J lost 11 bases. CDR3 in amino acids: CASSLTSGQGSLGAQHF. The CDR3 region has the DNA TGTGCCAGCAGCCTAACAAGCGGACAGGGGTCTCTGGGGGCCCAGCATTTT. Together with reference TRBV7-8 and TRBJ1-5, the CDR3 gives the full variable domain: GAGVSQSPRYKVAKRGQDVALRCDPISGHVSLFWYQQALGQGPEFLTYFQNEAQLDKSGLPSDRFFAERPEGSVSTLKIQRTQQEDSAVYLCASSLTSGQGSLGAQHFGDGTRLSIL.

The chain couples TRBV2 to TRBJ1-1; 8 bases agree with TRBD1. The CDR3 is made up of 15 amino acids. Per the germline V gene, CDR1 is SNHLY and CDR2 is FYNNEI. The V and J ends lost 6 bases and 1 base, in that order; junction bases with no gene match: 7. The CDR3 sequence: CASRGQVVSNTEAFF. For the CDR3, the DNA is TGTGCCAGCAGGGGACAGGTGGTTTCGAACACTGAAGCTTTCTTT.

This chain uses TRBV19 with TRBJ1-1, with D maybe TRBD1 (5 bases). Germline CDR1 is LNHDA and CDR2 is SQIVND (reference sequence). The length of the CDR3 is 14 residues. Trimming removed 1 base at V and 5 bases at J, with 11 bases between. CDR3 nucleotides: TGTGCCAGTAGTATAGTCTTCGGGGCAACTGAAGCTTTCTTT. Translating it yields CASSIVFGATEAFF.

The chain employs TRBV14 and TRBJ1-1; no definite D call. The CDR3 has 15 residues. The germline V and J ends were trimmed by 4 bases and 4 bases, with 16 bases remaining between them. Germline V gives CDR1 SGHDN, CDR2 FVKESK. The CDR3 here is CASSPREGLTTEAFF. The CDR3 DNA reads as TGTGCCAGCAGCCCCCGAGAAGGGCTGACCACTGAAGCTTTCTTT.

V is TRBV7-9 and J is TRBJ1-1, with a possible D match to TRBD1 (5 bases). V was clipped by 3 bases and J by 8 bases, with 16 bases between them. The CDR3 loop spans 14 amino acids. CDR1 SEHNR and CDR2 FQNEAQ come from the germline V gene (reference sequence). The chain's CDR3 is CASSLALGAVEAFF. Here the CDR3 DNA reads TGTGCCAGCAGCTTGGCCCTCGGGGCTGTGGAAGCTTTCTTT.

V gene TRBV25-1 combines with J gene TRBJ1-6; 9 bases are shared with TRBD1. Trimming at V came to 6 bases and at J to 10 bases, leaving 13 bases not matched to a gene. Germline V gene data show CDR1 as MGHDK and CDR2 as SYGVNS. The CDR3 runs to 16 residues. The DNA for the CDR3 is TGTGCCAGCAGCGAAAGTACAGGGGGCGCTCAATCACCCCTCCACTTT. The encoded protein is CASSESTGGAQSPLHF. The complete variable domain, with remaining parts taken from reference TRBV25-1 and TRBJ1-6, reads EADIYQTPRYLVIGTGKKITLECSQTMGHDKMYWYQQDPGMELHLIHYSYGVNSTEKGDLSSESTVSRIRTEHFPLTLESARPSHTSQYLCASSESTGGAQSPLHFGNGTRLTVT.

V gene TRBV5-1 combines with J gene TRBJ2-7; the D gene could be TRBD1 or TRBD2 (5 bases each). The CDR3 runs to 15 residues. The V end lost 0 bases, the J end lost 0 bases, and 10 bases lay between the germline ends. Germline assignment: CDR1 SGHRS and CDR2 YFSETQ. The CDR3 is CASSLDSGTSYEQYF. CDR3 coding DNA: TGCGCCAGCAGCTTGGATTCCGGGACCTCCTACGAGCAGTACTTC.

In the case of this clone: The same CDR3 also results from other DNA sequences found in this sample. This chain links TRBV6-5 with TRBJ1-2, with unresolved D. Germline lookup yields CDR1 MNHEY and CDR2 SVGAGI. With 6 bases removed from V and 7 bases from J, the gap between germline ends came to 9 bases. The CDR3 totals 11 residues. This CDR3 is CASSPGAGYTF. CDR3 bases: TGTGCCAGCAGCCCGGGAGCTGGCTACACCTTC.

The chain joins TRBV5-1 to TRBJ1-3; unclear D gene. Trimming took 2 bases from V and 1 from J, leaving 13 bases between them. The germline V gene has CDR1 SGHRS and CDR2 YFSETQ. This CDR3 has 16 residues. CDR3 coding DNA: TGCGCCAGCAGCTTATTTTCGCTTGGGTCTGGAAACACCATATATTTT. Amino acid sequence: CASSLFSLGSGNTIYF.

J is TRBJ2-7 and V is TRBV6-6; D not resolved. Germline V CDR1 and CDR2: MNHNY, SVGAGI (reference sequence). This CDR3 contains 14 residues. Trimming removed 2 bases from V and 7 bases from J, with 15 bases in between. CDR3 sequence (DNA): TGTGCCAGCAGTTACGAGAAACCCACTCGGGAGCAGTACTTC. This encodes CASSYEKPTREQYF.

The chain recombines TRBV11-2 with TRBJ2-5; 9 bases are shared with TRBD2. J was trimmed by 2 bases and V by 1 base; bases with no gene match: 5. Germline V gene sequence: CDR1 SGHAT, CDR2 FQNNGV. This CDR3 region has 16 residues. In DNA form, the CDR3 reads TGTGCCAGCAGCTTAGTTAGCGGGGGCCCTCAAGAGACCCAGTACTTC. Its protein product is CASSLVSGGPQETQYF.

The V call is TRBV19, the J call TRBJ1-6, with TRBD1 as a possible D gene (5 bases). Trimming took off 1 base at V and 10 bases at J, with 17 bases between the two ends. The CDR3 totals 16 residues. Germline V gene data show CDR1 as LNHDA and CDR2 as SQIVND (reference sequence). CDR3 region: CASSIVPGQGGSPLHF. CDR3 in DNA: TGTGCCAGTAGTATAGTCCCAGGGCAAGGCGGATCACCCCTCCACTTT.

The rearrangement uses TRBV6-5 and TRBJ1-1; D unclear. The CDR3 sequence is 14 residues long. Germline V gene data show CDR1 as MNHEY and CDR2 as SVGAGI. Deletions cut 6 bases from V and 5 bases from J, with 16 bases between. In DNA form, the CDR3 reads TGTGCCAGCAGCTTAATGCGTGGAGGAACTGAAGCTTTCTTT. Translation gives CASSLMRGGTEAFF.

This rearrangement joins TRBV11-2 to TRBJ2-7; TRBD1 might be the D (5 bases). Germline lookup yields CDR1 SGHAT and CDR2 FQNNGV. This CDR3 has 18 amino acids. V lost 6 bases and J lost 1, with 25 bases in between. The CDR3 protein is CASSNPPGRQSWSYEQYF. The CDR3 DNA follows: TGTGCCAGCAGTAATCCCCCCGGACGACAGAGCTGGTCCTACGAGCAGTACTTC.

The sample holds one count of this clone. V gene TRBV5-1 combines with J gene TRBJ1-1; D is unclear. Germline V lookup: CDR1 SGHRS, CDR2 YFSETQ. V was shortened by 4 bases and J by 3 bases, with 10 bases between the two germline ends. CDR3 length equals 13 residues. CDR3 sequence (DNA): TGCGCCAGCAGCCGGGCCTGGGACACTGAAGCTTTCTTT. This encodes CASSRAWDTEAFF.

The gene calls are TRBV2 and TRBJ2-2; either TRBD1 or TRBD2 may fit D (5 bases each). Germline CDR1 reads SNHLY; CDR2 reads FYNNEI. Trimming shortened V by 0 bases and J by 6 bases, and 14 bases separated the two germline ends. CDR3 length: 16 amino acids. The CDR3 loop reads CASSEALRGAAGELFF. CDR3 bases: TGTGCCAGCAGTGAAGCGCTTCGAGGGGCCGCCGGGGAGCTGTTTTTT. The entire variable domain, with the rest obtained from reference TRBV2 and TRBJ2-2, is as follows: EPEVTQTPSHQVTQMGQEVILRCVPISNHLYFYWYRQILGQKVEFLVSFYNNEISEKSEIFDDQFSVERPDGSNFTLKIRSTKLEDSAMYFCASSEALRGAAGELFFGEGSRLTVL.

This chain uses TRBV5-4 with TRBJ1-1, with TRBD1 matching over 8 bases. J gave up 5 bases and V 0 bases, and 9 bases lay outside the gene matches. This CDR3 comprises 16 residues. CDR1 and CDR2 (germline): SGHNT, YYREEE (reference sequence). The CDR3 protein is CASSLGQGAGWTEAFF. In DNA, the CDR3 is TGTGCCAGCAGCTTGGGGCAGGGGGCGGGATGGACTGAAGCTTTCTTT.

The rearrangement uses TRBV7-8 and TRBJ1-2; D is perhaps TRBD1 (6 bases). This CDR3 is built from 15 residues. V was clipped by 7 bases and J by 2 bases, with 17 bases between them. Germline CDR1 is SGHVS and CDR2 is FQNEAQ. The chain's CDR3 is CASTMWGTPNYGYTF. In nucleotides, the CDR3 is TGTGCCAGCACCATGTGGGGGACACCGAACTATGGCTACACCTTC.

The chain has TRBV4-1 and TRBJ1-2, with D perhaps matching TRBD1 (6 bases). The CDR3 runs 17 residues. V lost 2 bases to trimming and J lost 6 bases, with 22 bases between them. Germline-derived CDR1 and CDR2 are MGHRA and YSYEKL. The CDR3 nucleotides are TGCGCCAGCAGCCAACCCGGGACACCCACCGTGGCGAATGGCTACACCTTC. Protein sequence: CASSQPGTPTVANGYTF.

The chain joins TRBV2 to TRBJ1-2; 10 bases fit TRBD1. Per germline, CDR1 SNHLY and CDR2 FYNNEI. With V trimmed by 1 base and J by 3 bases, 8 bases remained unmatched. The CDR3 has 17 amino acids. In nucleotides, the CDR3 is TGTGCCAGCAGTGAAGTTTTGGGACAGGGGCCCCACTATGGCTACACCTTC. As protein: CASSEVLGQGPHYGYTF.